The rows below give T cell receptor beta chains drawn from one sample of a study of cytomegalovirus exposure and HLA in healthy donors. This table comes from immunoSEQ multiplex PCR, and its TCRdb copy is limited to in-frame clones, with some not included. Here the sample spans around 150,000 clones, roughly 80% being singletons. Sequenced: PBMCs. Receptor source: a woman between 45 and 60 years old in good health and CMV-seronegative. Both conserved end residues are part of each CDR3. The D gene is left open where the match is weak. The listing skips clone size in some rows; elsewhere it reads once, few, many or a size class.

clone size,D gene,J gene,V gene,CDR3 protein,CDR3 DNA
once,TRBD1,TRBJ2-7,TRBV7-2,CASSLRQGGGYEQYF,TGTGCCAGCAGCTTACGACAGGGGGGGGGCTACGAGCAGTACTTC
NA,NA,TRBJ1-2,TRBV4-1,CASSQELLSGYTF,TGCGCCAGCAGCCAAGAGTTATTGTCGGGCTACACCTTC
few,NA,TRBJ1-2,TRBV29-1,CSVETQGSGYTF,TGCAGCGTTGAAACTCAGGGAAGCGGCTACACCTTC
NA,NA,TRBJ1-6,TRBV27,CASSPLGDTSGLHF,TGTGCCAGCAGTCCTTTGGGGGACACCTCTGGCCTCCACTTT
few,TRBD1,TRBJ2-7,TRBV19,CASWDRGRGEQYF,TGTGCCAGTTGGGACAGGGGGCGAGGCGAGCAGTACTTC
NA,TRBD1,TRBJ1-5,TRBV28,CASSLTSGGGQPQHF,TGTGCCAGCAGTTTAACCTCAGGGGGAGGACAACCCCAGCATTTT
NA,NA,TRBJ1-4,TRBV4-3,CASSQDRATNEKLFF,TGCGCCAGCAGCCAAGATCGGGCAACTAATGAAAAACTGTTTTTT
NA,NA,TRBJ1-2,TRBV4-3,CASSQDRGTIVDYTF,TGCGCCAGCAGCCAAGATCGGGGGACCATAGTAGACTACACCTTC
once,NA,TRBJ1-1,TRBV4-3,CASSQGGQNTEAFF,TGCGCCAGCAGCCAAGGAGGTCAAAACACTGAAGCTTTCTTT
NA,TRBD2,TRBJ2-4,TRBV7-2,CASSPRDPLAGGNIQYF,TGTGCCAGCAGCCCCCGAGACCCCCTAGCGGGAGGAAACATTCAGTACTTC
NA,TRBD1,TRBJ2-1,TRBV6-5,CASSTGEDNEQFF,TGTGCCAGCAGTACAGGGGAAGACAATGAGCAGTTCTTC
NA,NA,TRBJ1-2,TRBV28,CASSSPGQEDYGYTF,TGTGCCAGCAGTTCCCCGGGACAAGAAGACTATGGCTACACCTTC
once,TRBD1,TRBJ2-1,TRBV7-3,CASSLDGTGAYNEQFF,TGTGCCAGCAGCTTAGATGGGACAGGGGCCTACAATGAGCAGTTCTTC
few,NA,TRBJ1-2,TRBV28,CASKGLNNYGYTF,TGTGCCAGCAAGGGACTTAATAACTATGGCTACACCTTC
few,NA,TRBJ1-2,TRBV7-2,CASSPTGDTSYGYTF,TGTGCCAGCAGCCCCACCGGGGACACGTCCTATGGCTACACCTTC
NA,TRBD2,TRBJ2-1,TRBV28,CASGLAGLVVEQFF,TGTGCCAGCGGGCTAGCGGGCTTGGTGGTTGAGCAGTTCTTC
NA,TRBD1,TRBJ2-2,TRBV6-5,CASSLRTGGNTGELFF,TGTGCCAGCAGTTTGAGAACAGGGGGTAACACCGGGGAGCTGTTTTTT
NA,TRBD1,TRBJ1-2,TRBV7-9,CASSPNQGEDNYGYTF,TGTGCCAGCAGCCCCAATCAGGGGGAAGATAACTATGGCTACACCTTC
few,TRBD2,TRBJ2-1,TRBV27,CASSSPPSGIGDEQFF,TGTGCCAGCAGTTCCCCCCCTAGCGGGATAGGCGATGAGCAGTTCTTC
NA,NA,TRBJ1-1,TRBV5-6,CASSSLRSRTEAFF,TGTGCCAGCAGCTCTCTCCGGTCTCGAACTGAAGCTTTCTTT